The rows below give T cell receptor beta chains drawn from one sample of a study of technical replicates of blood from a handful of donors. Libraries were prepared by immunoSEQ multiplex PCR; TCRdb keeps only in-frame clonotypes and omits some of them. The sample contains around 50,000 clones, about 90% of which appear only once. Sequenced sample: PBMCs. The receptors come from a human donor in good health. Some clones in this sample may be carry-over from other donors' samples. CDR3s include the opening cysteine and the closing phenylalanine or tryptophan. Each record gives: V gene, D gene, clone size, J gene, CDR3 DNA, CDR3 protein. The D gene is left open where the match is weak. Part of the rows lack a size; the others show once, few, many or a class for expanded clones.

v_gene: TRBV7-2; d_gene: NA; abundance: NA; j_gene: TRBJ1-1; CDR3nt: TGTGCCAGCAGCCTGACCCCAGCGGGGGGAAACACTGAAGCTTTCTTT; CDR3aa: CASSLTPAGGNTEAFF
v_gene: TRBV4-1; d_gene: NA; abundance: NA; j_gene: TRBJ2-1; CDR3nt: TGCGCCAGCAGGTTCGGGGTCGCCTACAATGAGCAGTTCTTC; CDR3aa: CASRFGVAYNEQFF
v_gene: TRBV19; d_gene: NA; abundance: NA; j_gene: TRBJ2-7; CDR3nt: TGTGCCAGTAGTATGAGGCGGGCTAGATCCTACGAGCAGTACTTC; CDR3aa: CASSMRRARSYEQYF
v_gene: TRBV7-8; d_gene: TRBD2; abundance: NA; j_gene: TRBJ2-1; CDR3nt: TGTGCCAGCAGCCTGAGACTAGCAGGCTCCTACAATGAGCAGTTCTTC; CDR3aa: CASSLRLAGSYNEQFF
v_gene: TRBV7-3; d_gene: NA; abundance: NA; j_gene: TRBJ2-3; CDR3nt: TGTGCCAGCAGTTTCATCCCAGACTCCAGTCCAGATACGCAGTATTTT; CDR3aa: CASSFIPDSSPDTQYF
v_gene: TRBV18; d_gene: NA; abundance: NA; j_gene: TRBJ2-7; CDR3nt: TGTGCCAGCTCACCATCCGGGGAACGCTACGAGCAGTACTTC; CDR3aa: CASSPSGERYEQYF
v_gene: TRBV6-5; d_gene: NA; abundance: NA; j_gene: TRBJ1-1; CDR3nt: TGTGCCAGCAGTTACTCGATTGGGGGGAACGCTGAAGCTTTCTTT; CDR3aa: CASSYSIGGNAEAFF
v_gene: TRBV11-2; d_gene: NA; abundance: NA; j_gene: TRBJ2-3; CDR3nt: TGTGCCAGCAGCTTAGGGTTTTCGGGCACAGATACGCAGTATTTT; CDR3aa: CASSLGFSGTDTQYF
v_gene: TRBV27; d_gene: NA; abundance: NA; j_gene: TRBJ2-7; CDR3nt: TGTGCCAGCAGTTTATGGGCTAGCAGCTCCTACGAGCAGTACTTC; CDR3aa: CASSLWASSSYEQYF
v_gene: TRBV5-4; d_gene: TRBD1; abundance: NA; j_gene: TRBJ1-5; CDR3nt: TGTGCCAGCAGCCGAGGAGACACTACAGGGACAGGGCCCCAGCATTTT; CDR3aa: CASSRGDTTGTGPQHF
v_gene: TRBV6-6; d_gene: TRBD1; abundance: NA; j_gene: TRBJ2-3; CDR3nt: TGTGCCAGCAGTTACCGGGACAGCCCAAACACAGATACGCAGTATTTT; CDR3aa: CASSYRDSPNTDTQYF
v_gene: TRBV5-6; d_gene: NA; abundance: NA; j_gene: TRBJ1-2; CDR3nt: TGTGCCAGCAGCTCTCTTGTCTTGAGTGGCTACACCTTC; CDR3aa: CASSSLVLSGYTF
v_gene: TRBV25-1; d_gene: NA; abundance: NA; j_gene: TRBJ1-1; CDR3nt: TGTGCCAGCAGTTCACAAGGGGGGGTTCCCACTGAAGCTTTCTTT; CDR3aa: CASSSQGGVPTEAFF
v_gene: TRBV13; d_gene: TRBD1; abundance: NA; j_gene: TRBJ1-2; CDR3nt: TGTGCCAGCAGCCTCCGGACAGGGGGATATGGCTACACCTTC; CDR3aa: CASSLRTGGYGYTF
v_gene: TRBV7-7; d_gene: NA; abundance: NA; j_gene: TRBJ2-2; CDR3nt: TGTGCCAGCAGCTTATACAGCAACACCGGGGAGCTGTTTTTT; CDR3aa: CASSLYSNTGELFF
v_gene: TRBV5-1; d_gene: TRBD1; abundance: NA; j_gene: TRBJ1-4; CDR3nt: TGCGCCAGCAGCTCCGGGACAGTAAATGAAAAACTGTTTTTT; CDR3aa: CASSSGTVNEKLFF
v_gene: TRBV9; d_gene: TRBD1; abundance: NA; j_gene: TRBJ2-2; CDR3nt: TGTGCCAGCAGCGGGGGGACGGGACAGGGGTCCACCGGGGAGCTGTTTTTT; CDR3aa: CASSGGTGQGSTGELFF
v_gene: TRBV29-1; d_gene: TRBD2; abundance: NA; j_gene: TRBJ2-5; CDR3nt: TGCAGCGTCCATATGGACTTCAGCGGGGGGCCCCAAGAGACCCAGTACTTC; CDR3aa: CSVHMDFSGGPQETQYF
v_gene: TRBV19; d_gene: NA; abundance: NA; j_gene: TRBJ1-1; CDR3nt: TGTGCCAGTAGTATCCCCTCCTCCACTGAAGCTTTCTTT; CDR3aa: CASSIPSSTEAFF
v_gene: TRBV18; d_gene: NA; abundance: once; j_gene: TRBJ1-6; CDR3nt: TGTGCCAGCTCACCACCGGGGCTCTCCTATAATTCACCCCTCCACTTT; CDR3aa: CASSPPGLSYNSPLHF
v_gene: TRBV4-3; d_gene: TRBD2; abundance: NA; j_gene: TRBJ2-3; CDR3nt: TGCGCCAGCAGCCAAGATTTGGTAGCGGGAGCGGATACGCAGTATTTT; CDR3aa: CASSQDLVAGADTQYF
v_gene: TRBV9; d_gene: NA; abundance: NA; j_gene: TRBJ2-7; CDR3nt: TGTGCCAGCAGCGTAGCTCCGGACTCATCCTCCTACGAGCAGTACTTC; CDR3aa: CASSVAPDSSSYEQYF
v_gene: TRBV5-1; d_gene: NA; abundance: NA; j_gene: TRBJ1-6; CDR3nt: TGCGCCAGCAGCCTGGCAGGGGTAAGGTCACCCCTCCACTTT; CDR3aa: CASSLAGVRSPLHF
v_gene: TRBV7-2; d_gene: TRBD2; abundance: NA; j_gene: TRBJ2-7; CDR3nt: TGTGCCAGCAGCGCCCGGACTAGCGGTCCCTACGAGCAGTACTTC; CDR3aa: CASSARTSGPYEQYF
v_gene: TRBV29-1; d_gene: TRBD2; abundance: once; j_gene: TRBJ2-1; CDR3nt: TGCAGCGTTGAAGGACTAGCGGGAGAAGGGGGATACAATGAGCAGTTCTTC; CDR3aa: CSVEGLAGEGGYNEQFF
v_gene: TRBV7-9; d_gene: NA; abundance: NA; j_gene: TRBJ1-1; CDR3nt: TGTGCCAGCAGCCCTTGGGAGAGTAGGAACACTGAAGCTTTCTTT; CDR3aa: CASSPWESRNTEAFF
v_gene: TRBV7-9; d_gene: NA; abundance: NA; j_gene: TRBJ2-1; CDR3nt: TGTGCCAGCAGCCCTACCTACGATGAGCAGTTCTTC; CDR3aa: CASSPTYDEQFF
v_gene: TRBV25-1; d_gene: NA; abundance: NA; j_gene: TRBJ2-3; CDR3nt: TGTGCCAGCAGTGAATATGGGGCAGCAGATACGCAGTATTTT; CDR3aa: CASSEYGAADTQYF
v_gene: TRBV10-3; d_gene: TRBD1; abundance: NA; j_gene: TRBJ2-2; CDR3nt: TGTGCCATCAGTGAGTCCCAGGGGGCGCCCGGGGAGCTGTTTTTT; CDR3aa: CAISESQGAPGELFF
v_gene: TRBV6-6; d_gene: NA; abundance: NA; j_gene: TRBJ2-6; CDR3nt: TGTGCCAGCAGCCCTCGACAGGCGGACCTCTCTCGCCTGACTTTC; CDR3aa: CASSPRQADLSRLTF
v_gene: TRBV7-2; d_gene: TRBD2; abundance: NA; j_gene: TRBJ2-2; CDR3nt: TGTGCCAGCATGCGGACTAGCGGGGGCCGGGGAATCGGGGAGCTGTTTTTT; CDR3aa: CASMRTSGGRGIGELFF
v_gene: TRBV7-2; d_gene: NA; abundance: NA; j_gene: TRBJ2-7; CDR3nt: TGTGCCAGCAGCTTAAACAGGCCGGAGCAGTACTTC; CDR3aa: CASSLNRPEQYF
v_gene: TRBV19; d_gene: TRBD1; abundance: NA; j_gene: TRBJ2-2; CDR3nt: TGTGCCAGTAGTATTGGGGACAGCCCGAGCACCGGGGAGCTGTTTTTT; CDR3aa: CASSIGDSPSTGELFF
v_gene: TRBV6-6; d_gene: NA; abundance: NA; j_gene: TRBJ1-6; CDR3nt: TGTGCCAGCAGTTACGCGGACAAAAATAATTCACCCCTCCACTTT; CDR3aa: CASSYADKNNSPLHF